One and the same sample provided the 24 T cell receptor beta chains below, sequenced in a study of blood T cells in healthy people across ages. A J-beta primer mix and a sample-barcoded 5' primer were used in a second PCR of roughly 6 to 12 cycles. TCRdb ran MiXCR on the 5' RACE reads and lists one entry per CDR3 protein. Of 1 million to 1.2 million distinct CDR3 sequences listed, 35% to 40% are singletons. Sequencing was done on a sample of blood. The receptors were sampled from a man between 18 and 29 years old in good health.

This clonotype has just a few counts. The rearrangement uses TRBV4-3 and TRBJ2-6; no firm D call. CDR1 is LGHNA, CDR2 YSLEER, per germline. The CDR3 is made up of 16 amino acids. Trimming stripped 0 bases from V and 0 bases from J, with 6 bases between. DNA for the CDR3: TGCGCCAGCAGCCAAGATACCAGCTCTGGGGCCAACGTCCTGACTTTC. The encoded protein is CASSQDTSSGANVLTF.

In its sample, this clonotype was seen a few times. The CDR3 DNA reads as TGTGCCAGCAGTTTAGGGGGTTCAGGGTTTCAGCCCCAGCATTTT. Amino acids: CASSLGGSGFQPQHF. The genes are TRBV27 and TRBJ1-5; maybe TRBD1 (5 bases). CDR1 MNHEY and CDR2 SMNVEV come from the germline V gene (reference sequence). V gave up 2 bases and J gave up 6 bases, with 14 bases separating them. The CDR3 is 15 amino acids.

The CDR3 loop reads CASSGGGIAYEQYF. In nucleotides, the CDR3 is TGTGCCAGCAGTGGCGGAGGGATCGCCTACGAGCAGTACTTC. The chain has TRBV7-9 and TRBJ2-7; D is possibly TRBD2 (6 bases). Germline CDR1 SEHNR, CDR2 FQNEAQ (reference sequence). The CDR3 extends over 14 amino acids. V was shortened by 6 bases and J by 2 bases, with 14 bases between the two germline ends.

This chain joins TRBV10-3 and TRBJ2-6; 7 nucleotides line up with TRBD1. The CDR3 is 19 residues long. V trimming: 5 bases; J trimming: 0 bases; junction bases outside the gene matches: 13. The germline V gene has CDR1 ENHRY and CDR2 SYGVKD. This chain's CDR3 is CAISLNNVGQTSGANVLTF. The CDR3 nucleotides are TGTGCCATCAGTTTAAATAACGTGGGACAGACCTCTGGGGCCAACGTCCTGACTTTC.

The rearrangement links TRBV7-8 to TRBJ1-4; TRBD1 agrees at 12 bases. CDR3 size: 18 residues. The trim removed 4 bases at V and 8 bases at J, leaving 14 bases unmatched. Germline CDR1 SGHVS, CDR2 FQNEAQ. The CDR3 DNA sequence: TGTGCCAGCAGCTCTAGCCGGGACAGGGGGCTCGTAGGGGAAAAACTGTTTTTT. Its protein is CASSSSRDRGLVGEKLFF.

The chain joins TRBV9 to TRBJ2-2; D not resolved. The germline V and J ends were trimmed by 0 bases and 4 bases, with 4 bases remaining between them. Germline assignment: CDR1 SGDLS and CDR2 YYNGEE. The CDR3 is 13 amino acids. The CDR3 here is CASSVDVTGELFF. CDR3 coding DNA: TGTGCCAGCAGCGTAGACGTCACCGGGGAGCTGTTTTTT.

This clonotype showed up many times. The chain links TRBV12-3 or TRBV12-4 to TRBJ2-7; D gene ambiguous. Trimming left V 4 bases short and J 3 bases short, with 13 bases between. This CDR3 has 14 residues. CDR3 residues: CASSSQVNLYEQYF. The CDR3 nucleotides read TGTGCCAGCAGTTCTCAGGTTAACCTCTACGAGCAGTACTTC.

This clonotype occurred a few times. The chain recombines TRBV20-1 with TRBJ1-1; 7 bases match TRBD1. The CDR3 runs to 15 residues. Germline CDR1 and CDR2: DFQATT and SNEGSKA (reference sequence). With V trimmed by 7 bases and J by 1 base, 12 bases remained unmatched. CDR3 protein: CSVGTARRSNTEAFF. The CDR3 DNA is TGCAGTGTCGGGACAGCCCGGAGGTCGAACACTGAAGCTTTCTTT.

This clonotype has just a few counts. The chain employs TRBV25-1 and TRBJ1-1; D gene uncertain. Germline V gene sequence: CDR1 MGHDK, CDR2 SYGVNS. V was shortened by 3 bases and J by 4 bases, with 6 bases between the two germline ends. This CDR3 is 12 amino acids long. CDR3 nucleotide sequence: TGTGCCAGCAGTGATTGGGGCACTGAAGCTTTCTTT. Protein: CASSDWGTEAFF.

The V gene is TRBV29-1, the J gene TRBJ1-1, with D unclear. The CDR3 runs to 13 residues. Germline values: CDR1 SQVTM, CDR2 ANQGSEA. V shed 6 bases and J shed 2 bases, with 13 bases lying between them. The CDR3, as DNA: TGCAGCGTGATGACTAACCCTAACACTGAAGCTTTCTTT. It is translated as CSVMTNPNTEAFF.

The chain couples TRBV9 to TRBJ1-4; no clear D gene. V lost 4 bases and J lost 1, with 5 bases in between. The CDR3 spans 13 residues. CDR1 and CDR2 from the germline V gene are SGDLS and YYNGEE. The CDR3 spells CASSSQTNEKLFF. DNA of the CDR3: TGTGCCAGCAGCTCACAAACTAATGAAAAACTGTTTTTT.

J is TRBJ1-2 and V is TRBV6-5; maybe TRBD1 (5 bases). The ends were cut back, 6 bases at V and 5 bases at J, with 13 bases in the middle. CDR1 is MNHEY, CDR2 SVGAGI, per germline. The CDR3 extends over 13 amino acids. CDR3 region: CASRGLGEYGYTF. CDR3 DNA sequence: TGTGCCAGCAGGGGGCTGGGGGAATATGGCTACACCTTC.

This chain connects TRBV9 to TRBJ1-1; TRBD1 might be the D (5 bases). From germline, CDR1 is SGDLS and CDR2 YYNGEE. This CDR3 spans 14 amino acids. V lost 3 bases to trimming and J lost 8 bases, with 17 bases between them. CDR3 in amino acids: CASSDGKNRCEAFF. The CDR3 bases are TGTGCCAGCAGCGACGGAAAAAACAGGTGCGAAGCTTTCTTT. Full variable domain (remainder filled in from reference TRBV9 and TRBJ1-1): DSGVTQTPKHLITATGQRVTLRCSPRSGDLSVYWYQQSLDQGLQFLIQYYNGEERAKGNILERFSAQQFPDLHSELNLSSLELGDSALYFCASSDGKNRCEAFFGQGTRLTVV.

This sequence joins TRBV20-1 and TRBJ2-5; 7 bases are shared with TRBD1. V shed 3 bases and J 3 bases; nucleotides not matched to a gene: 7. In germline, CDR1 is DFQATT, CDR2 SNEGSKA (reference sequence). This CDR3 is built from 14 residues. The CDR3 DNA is TGCAGTGCTAGTTGGGGGACAGCGAAAGAGACCCAGTACTTC. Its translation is CSASWGTAKETQYF.

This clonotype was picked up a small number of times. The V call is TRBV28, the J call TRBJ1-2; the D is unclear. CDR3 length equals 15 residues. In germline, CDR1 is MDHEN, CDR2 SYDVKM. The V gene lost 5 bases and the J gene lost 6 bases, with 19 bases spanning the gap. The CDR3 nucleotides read TGTGCCAGCAGTCTAACAAAACCCCGACCGGATGGCTACACCTTC. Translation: CASSLTKPRPDGYTF.

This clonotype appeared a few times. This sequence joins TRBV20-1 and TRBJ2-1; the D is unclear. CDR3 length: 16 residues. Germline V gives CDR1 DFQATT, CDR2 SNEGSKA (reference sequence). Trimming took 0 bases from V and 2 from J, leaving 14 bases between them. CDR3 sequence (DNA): TGCAGTGCTAGAGAGGCTGGCTTCCGAACCTACAATGAGCAGTTCTTC. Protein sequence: CSAREAGFRTYNEQFF.

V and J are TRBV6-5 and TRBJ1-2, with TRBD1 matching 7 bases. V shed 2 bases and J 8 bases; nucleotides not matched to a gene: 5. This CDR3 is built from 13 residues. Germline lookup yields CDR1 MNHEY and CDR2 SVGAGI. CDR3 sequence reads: CASSYRTGWGYTF. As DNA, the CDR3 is TGTGCCAGCAGTTACAGGACAGGCTGGGGCTACACCTTC.

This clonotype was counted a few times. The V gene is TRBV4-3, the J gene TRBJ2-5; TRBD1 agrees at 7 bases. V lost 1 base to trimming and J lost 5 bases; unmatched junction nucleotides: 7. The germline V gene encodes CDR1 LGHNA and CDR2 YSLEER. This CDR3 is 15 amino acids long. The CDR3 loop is CASSQGDRETETQYF. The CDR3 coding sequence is TGCGCCAGCAGCCAAGGAGACAGGGAAACGGAGACCCAGTACTTC.

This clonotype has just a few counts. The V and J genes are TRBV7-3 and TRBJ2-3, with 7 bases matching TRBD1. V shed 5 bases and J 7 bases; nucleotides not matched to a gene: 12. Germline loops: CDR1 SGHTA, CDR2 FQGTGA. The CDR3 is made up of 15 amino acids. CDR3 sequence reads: CASSPEDRPSNTQYF. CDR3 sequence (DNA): TGTGCCAGCAGCCCGGAGGACAGGCCATCGAATACGCAGTATTTT. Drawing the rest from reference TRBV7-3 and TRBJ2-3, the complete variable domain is GAGVSQTPSNKVTEKGKYVELRCDPISGHTALYWYRQSLGQGPEFLIYFQGTGAADDSGLPNDRFFAVRPEGSVSTLKIQRTERGDSAVYLCASSPEDRPSNTQYFGPGTRLTVL.

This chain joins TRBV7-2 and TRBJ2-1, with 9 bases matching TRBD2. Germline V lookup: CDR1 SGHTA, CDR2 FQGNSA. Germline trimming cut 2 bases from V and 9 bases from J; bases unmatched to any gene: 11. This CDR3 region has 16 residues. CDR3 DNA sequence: TGTGCCAGCAGCTTAAGCGAGCGGGGGGTGGACAGTGAGCAGTTCTTC. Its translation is CASSLSERGVDSEQFF.

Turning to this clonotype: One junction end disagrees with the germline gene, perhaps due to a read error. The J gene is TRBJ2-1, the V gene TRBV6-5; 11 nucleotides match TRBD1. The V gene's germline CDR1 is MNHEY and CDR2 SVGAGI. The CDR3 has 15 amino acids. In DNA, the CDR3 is TGTGCCAGCAGTCACGGGACAGGGGGTTATAATGGGCAGTTCTTC. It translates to CASSHGTGGYNGQFF.

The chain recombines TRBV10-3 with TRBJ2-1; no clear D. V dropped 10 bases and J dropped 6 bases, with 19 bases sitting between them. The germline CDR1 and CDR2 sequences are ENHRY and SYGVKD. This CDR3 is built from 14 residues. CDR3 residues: CATTPFGAGNEQFF. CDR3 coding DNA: TGTGCCACCACGCCTTTTGGCGCCGGCAATGAGCAGTTCTTC.

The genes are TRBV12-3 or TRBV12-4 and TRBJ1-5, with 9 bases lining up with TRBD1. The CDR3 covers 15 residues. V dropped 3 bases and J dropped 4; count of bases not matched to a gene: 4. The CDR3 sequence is CASSFGTGNNQPQHF. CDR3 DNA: TGTGCCAGCAGTTTTGGGACAGGGAATAATCAGCCCCAGCATTTT.

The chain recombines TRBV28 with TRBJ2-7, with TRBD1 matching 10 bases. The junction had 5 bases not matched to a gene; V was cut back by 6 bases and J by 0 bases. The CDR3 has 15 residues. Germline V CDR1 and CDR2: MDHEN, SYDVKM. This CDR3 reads CASSMRTGGSYEQYF. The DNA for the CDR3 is TGTGCCAGCAGCATGCGGACAGGGGGCTCCTACGAGCAGTACTTC.